A selection of T cell receptor beta chains follows, all from one sample in a study of blood T cells in healthy people across ages. One entry per CDR3 protein, called by TCRdb with MiXCR from the 5' RACE reads. The profile shows hundreds of thousands of distinct CDR3 sequences, 32% of them singletons. Specimen: blood. These receptors originate from a woman older than 75 in good health. The CDR3 runs from the conserved cysteine through the conserved F or W. D genes are given only for firm matches. Some rows mark clone size as missing; the rest say once, few, many or name a class of expanded clone.

j_gene	d_gene	v_gene	abundance	CDR3nt	CDR3aa
TRBJ2-7	.	TRBV7-9	.	TGTGCCAGCAGCTTAGCGCAGCGCGAACTCGAGCAGTACTTC	CASSLAQRELEQYF
TRBJ2-2	.	TRBV6-1	.	TGTGCCAGCATGGTCCCCAAGCAGGGGTTTCCCGGGGAGCTGTTTTTT	CASMVPKQGFPGELFF
TRBJ2-5	TRBD2	TRBV4-2	many	TGTGCCAGCAGCCAAGATTCCCGGGCTAGCGGGGGGGACACGCAAGAGACCCAGTACTTC	CASSQDSRASGGDTQETQYF
TRBJ2-4	.	TRBV2	many	TGTGCCAGCAGGGGGACCAAAAACATTCAGTACTTC	CASRGTKNIQYF
TRBJ2-5	TRBD1	TRBV14	many	TGTGCCAGCAGCCAAGACCGGGACAGGGTGGCGGAGACCCAGTACTTC	CASSQDRDRVAETQYF
TRBJ1-1	.	TRBV5-4	many	TGTGCCAGCAGCCCCACAGGGAGGTTTACTGAAGCTTTCTTT	CASSPTGRFTEAFF
TRBJ1-1	.	TRBV7-2	.	TGTGCCAGCAGCTCCAGAGAGTCCTACACTGAAGCTTTCTTT	CASSSRESYTEAFF
TRBJ1-2	.	TRBV4-3	many	TGCGCCAGCAGTACCGGGCAGGGTCTGGATGGCTACACCTTC	CASSTGQGLDGYTF
TRBJ2-3	.	TRBV4-1	many	TGCGCCAGCAGCCAAGTGGGGCAAGGAGGGGATACGCAGTATTTT	CASSQVGQGGDTQYF
TRBJ2-5	TRBD1	TRBV10-3	.	TGTGCCATCAGGGACAGGGTAGGACAAGAGACCCAGTACTTC	CAIRDRVGQETQYF
TRBJ2-3	TRBD2	TRBV20-1	.	TGCAGTGCCATTAGCGGGGGGGCCTTAGATACGCAGTATTTT	CSAISGGALDTQYF
TRBJ2-5	.	TRBV7-2	.	TGTGCCAGCAGCTTATGGGCAGGGACACAAGAGACCCAGTACTTC	CASSLWAGTQETQYF
TRBJ2-5	TRBD2	TRBV20-1	many	TGCAGTGCTAGTCGGCTAGCGGGGGGGGTCCAAGAGACCCAGTACTTC	CSASRLAGGVQETQYF
TRBJ1-2	.	TRBV5-5	.	TGTGCCAGCAGCTTGGCAGGGATCTCTGGCTACACCTTC	CASSLAGISGYTF
TRBJ1-1	TRBD1	TRBV12-3/TRBV12-4	few	TGTGCCAGCAAGAGGACAGGGGTCATGAACACTGAAGCTTTCTTT	CASKRTGVMNTEAFF
TRBJ1-1	.	TRBV6-1	few	TGTGCCAGCAGTGAAGTTAGCGGGGGCACTGAAGCTTTCTTT	CASSEVSGGTEAFF
TRBJ2-1	TRBD2	TRBV20-1	many	TGCAGTGCTAGGCGGCGCGGGGGGGGCAATGAGCAGTTCTTC	CSARRRGGGNEQFF
TRBJ2-6	.	TRBV6-2/TRBV6-3	.	TGTGCCAGCAGTTATAAGAACTCTGGGGCCAACGTCCTGACTTTC	CASSYKNSGANVLTF
TRBJ1-4	.	TRBV7-2	many	TGTGCCAGCAGCTTTGACAGGCGGGGCGAAAAACTGTTTTTT	CASSFDRRGEKLFF
TRBJ2-1	.	TRBV7-2	many	TGTGCCAGCAGCCCCAGGAGGGTAGCATATGAGCAGTTCTTC	CASSPRRVAYEQFF
TRBJ1-1	.	TRBV18	many	TGTGCCAGCTCACCCCCTGTCGCGGGTGGGAACACTGAAGCTTTCTTT	CASSPPVAGGNTEAFF
TRBJ1-2	.	TRBV11-2	many	TGTGCCAGCAGCTTAAACGGCCTTAACTATGGCTACACCTTC	CASSLNGLNYGYTF
TRBJ2-7	TRBD2	TRBV15	many	TGTGCCACCAGCAGAGATAAGGCGGGGGGGCTTTACGAGCAGTACTTC	CATSRDKAGGLYEQYF